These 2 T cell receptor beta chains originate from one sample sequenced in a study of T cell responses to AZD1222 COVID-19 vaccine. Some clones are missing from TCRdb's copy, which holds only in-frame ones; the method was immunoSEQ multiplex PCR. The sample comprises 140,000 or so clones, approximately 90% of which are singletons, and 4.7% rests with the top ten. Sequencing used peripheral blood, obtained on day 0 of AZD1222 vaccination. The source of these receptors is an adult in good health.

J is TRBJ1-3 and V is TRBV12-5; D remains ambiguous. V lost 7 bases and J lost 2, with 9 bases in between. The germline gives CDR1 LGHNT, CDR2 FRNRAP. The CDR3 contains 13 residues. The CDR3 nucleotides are TGTGCTAGTGTTCGGTTCCCTGGAAACACCATATATTTT. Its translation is CASVRFPGNTIYF.

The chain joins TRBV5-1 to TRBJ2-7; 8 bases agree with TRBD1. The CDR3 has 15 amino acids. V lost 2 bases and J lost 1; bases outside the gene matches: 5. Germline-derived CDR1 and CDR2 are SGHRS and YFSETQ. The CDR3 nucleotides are TGCGCCAGCAGCTTTCGGGACAGGCTATCCTACGAGCAGTACTTC. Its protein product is CASSFRDRLSYEQYF.